This T cell receptor beta chain was identified during a study of blood T cell repertoires in COVID-19. On the study more broadly: Collection of acute and convalescent COVID-19 samples took place in the United States, Italy and Spain. PBMCs, B-cell-depleted T cells, or T cells were the source of the cDNA or gDNA that made up the material.

From germline, CDR1 is SGDLS and CDR2 YYNGEE. With 3 bases clipped from V and 0 bases from J, the junction kept 14 bases outside the gene matches. This CDR3 has 19 amino acids. Assay used: immunoSEQ multiplex PCR; TCRdb lists only in-frame clones, some missing. Of around 100,000 clones in the sample, about nine tenths are singletons; the top ten hold 4% to 5%. The chain combines TRBV9 with TRBJ1-5; 8 bases are a match to TRBD1. Sequences were obtained from peripheral blood. This clonotype was obtained from a man aged 40-49 years with acute or convalescent COVID-19. The CDR3 region is CASSGGQGARRYSNQPQHF. The CDR3 DNA sequence: TGTGCCAGCAGCGGAGGACAGGGAGCACGCCGGTATAGCAATCAGCCCCAGCATTTT.